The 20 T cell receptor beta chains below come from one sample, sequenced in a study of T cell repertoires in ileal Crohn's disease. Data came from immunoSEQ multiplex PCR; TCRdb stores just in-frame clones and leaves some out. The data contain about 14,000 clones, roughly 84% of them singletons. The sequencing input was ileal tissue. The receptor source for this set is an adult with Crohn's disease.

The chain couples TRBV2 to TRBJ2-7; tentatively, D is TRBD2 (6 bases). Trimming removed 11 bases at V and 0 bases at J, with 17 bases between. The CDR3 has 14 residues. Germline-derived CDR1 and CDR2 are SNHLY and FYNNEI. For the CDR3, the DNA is TGTGCCTCTACCCGGGAGTCTTCCTCCTACGAGCAGTACTTC. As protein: CASTRESSSYEQYF. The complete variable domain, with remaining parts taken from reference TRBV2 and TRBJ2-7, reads EPEVTQTPSHQVTQMGQEVILRCVPISNHLYFYWYRQILGQKVEFLVSFYNNEISEKSEIFDDQFSVERPDGSNFTLKIRSTKLEDSAMYFCASTRESSSYEQYFGPGTRLTVT.

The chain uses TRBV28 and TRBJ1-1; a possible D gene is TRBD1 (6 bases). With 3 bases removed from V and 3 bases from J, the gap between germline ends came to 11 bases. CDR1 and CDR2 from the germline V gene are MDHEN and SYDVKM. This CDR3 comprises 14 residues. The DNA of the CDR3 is TGTGCCAGCAGTTTGGCAGGGGTAGACACTGAAGCTTTCTTT. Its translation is CASSLAGVDTEAFF.

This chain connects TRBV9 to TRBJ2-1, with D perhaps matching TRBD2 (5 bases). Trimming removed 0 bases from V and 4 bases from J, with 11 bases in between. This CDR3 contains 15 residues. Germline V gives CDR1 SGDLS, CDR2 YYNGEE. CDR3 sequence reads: CASSVGGSAYNEQFF. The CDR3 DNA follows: TGTGCCAGCAGCGTAGGCGGGTCTGCATACAATGAGCAGTTCTTC.

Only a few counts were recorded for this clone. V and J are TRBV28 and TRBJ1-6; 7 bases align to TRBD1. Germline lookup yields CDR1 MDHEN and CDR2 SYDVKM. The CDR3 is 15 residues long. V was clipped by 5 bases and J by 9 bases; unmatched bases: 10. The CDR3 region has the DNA TGTGCCAGCAGTGGGGGCTCAGGGGGAGGTTCACCCCTCCACTTT. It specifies CASSGGSGGGSPLHF.

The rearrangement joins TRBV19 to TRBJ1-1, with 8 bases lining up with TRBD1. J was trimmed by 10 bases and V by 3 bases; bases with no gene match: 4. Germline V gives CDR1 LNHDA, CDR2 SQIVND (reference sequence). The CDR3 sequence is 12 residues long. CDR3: CASSMRQGRAFF. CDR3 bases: TGTGCCAGTAGTATGAGACAGGGGAGAGCTTTCTTT. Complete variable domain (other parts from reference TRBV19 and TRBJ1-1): DGGITQSPKYLFRKEGQNVTLSCEQNLNHDAMYWYRQDPGQGLRLIYYSQIVNDFQKGDIAEGYSVSREKKESFPLTVTSAQKNPTAFYLCASSMRQGRAFFGQGTRLTVV.

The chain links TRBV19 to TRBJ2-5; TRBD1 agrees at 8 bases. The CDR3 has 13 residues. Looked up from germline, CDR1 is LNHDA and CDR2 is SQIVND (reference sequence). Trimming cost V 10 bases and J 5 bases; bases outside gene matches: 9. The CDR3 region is CATTDRAAETQYF. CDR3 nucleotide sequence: TGTGCCACCACGGACAGGGCGGCGGAGACCCAGTACTTC. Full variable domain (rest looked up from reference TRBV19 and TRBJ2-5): DGGITQSPKYLFRKEGQNVTLSCEQNLNHDAMYWYRQDPGQGLRLIYYSQIVNDFQKGDIAEGYSVSREKKESFPLTVTSAQKNPTAFYLCATTDRAAETQYFGPGTRLLVL.

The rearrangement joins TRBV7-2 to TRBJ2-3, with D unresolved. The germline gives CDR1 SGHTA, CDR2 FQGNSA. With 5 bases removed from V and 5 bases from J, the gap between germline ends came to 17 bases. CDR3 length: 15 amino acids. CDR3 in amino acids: CASSPNFDSQDTQYF. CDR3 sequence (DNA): TGTGCCAGCAGCCCCAATTTCGATAGCCAAGATACGCAGTATTTT.

The chain's CDR3 is CASNHDRGGQPQHF. The CDR3 nucleotides read TGTGCCAGCAATCACGACAGGGGGGGTCAGCCCCAGCATTTT. The rearrangement joins TRBV28 to TRBJ1-5, with 9 bases matching TRBD1. In germline, CDR1 is MDHEN, CDR2 SYDVKM. J was trimmed by 6 bases and V by 7 bases; bases with no gene match: 7. This CDR3 comprises 14 residues.

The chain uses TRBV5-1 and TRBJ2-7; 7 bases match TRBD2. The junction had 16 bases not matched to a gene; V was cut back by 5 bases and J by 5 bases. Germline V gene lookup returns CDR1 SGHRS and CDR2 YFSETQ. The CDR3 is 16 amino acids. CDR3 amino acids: CASRGSGMWNGNEQYF. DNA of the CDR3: TGCGCCAGCAGGGGCAGCGGGATGTGGAACGGGAACGAGCAGTACTTC.

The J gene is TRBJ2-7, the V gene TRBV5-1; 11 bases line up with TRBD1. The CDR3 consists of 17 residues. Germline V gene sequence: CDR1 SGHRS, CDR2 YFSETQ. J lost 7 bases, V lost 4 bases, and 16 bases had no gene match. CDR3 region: CASSRAASGQGVREQYF. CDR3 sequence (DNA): TGCGCCAGCAGCCGGGCCGCTTCGGGACAGGGGGTTAGGGAGCAGTACTTC. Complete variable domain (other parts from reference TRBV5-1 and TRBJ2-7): KAGVTQTPRYLIKTRGQQVTLSCSPISGHRSVSWYQQTPGQGLQFLFEYFSETQRNKGNFPGRFSGRQFSNSRSEMNVSTLELGDSALYLCASSRAASGQGVREQYFGPGTRLTVT.

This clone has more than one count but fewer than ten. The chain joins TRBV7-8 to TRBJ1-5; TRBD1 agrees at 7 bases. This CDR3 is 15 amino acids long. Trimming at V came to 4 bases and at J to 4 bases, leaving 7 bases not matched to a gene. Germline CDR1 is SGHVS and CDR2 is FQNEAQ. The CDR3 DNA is TGTGCCAGCAGCTGGGAGCAGGGGGTGAATCAGCCCCAGCATTTT. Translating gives CASSWEQGVNQPQHF.

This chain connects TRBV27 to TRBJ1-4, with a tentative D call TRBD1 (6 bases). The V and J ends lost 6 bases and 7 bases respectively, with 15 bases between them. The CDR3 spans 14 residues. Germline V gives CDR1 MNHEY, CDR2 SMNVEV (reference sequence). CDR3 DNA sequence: TGTGCCAGCAGCCGGACAGTCCCGGCTGAAAAACTGTTTTTT. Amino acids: CASSRTVPAEKLFF.

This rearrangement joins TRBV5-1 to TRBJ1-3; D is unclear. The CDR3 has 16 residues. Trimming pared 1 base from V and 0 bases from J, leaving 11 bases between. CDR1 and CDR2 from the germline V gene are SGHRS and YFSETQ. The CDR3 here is CASSLTGDPSGNTIYF. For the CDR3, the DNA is TGCGCCAGCAGCTTGACCGGGGATCCCTCTGGAAACACCATATATTTT.

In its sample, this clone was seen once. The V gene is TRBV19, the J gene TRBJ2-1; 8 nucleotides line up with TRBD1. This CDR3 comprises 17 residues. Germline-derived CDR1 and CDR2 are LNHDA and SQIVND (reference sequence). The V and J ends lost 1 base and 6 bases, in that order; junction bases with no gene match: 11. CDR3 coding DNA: TGTGCCAGTAGTATAGTGCACTCGGGACAGGCTCCCAATGAGCAGTTCTTC. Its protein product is CASSIVHSGQAPNEQFF.

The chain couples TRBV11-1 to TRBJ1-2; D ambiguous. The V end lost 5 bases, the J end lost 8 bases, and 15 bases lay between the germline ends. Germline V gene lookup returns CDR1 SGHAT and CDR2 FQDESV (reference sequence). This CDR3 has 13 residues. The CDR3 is CASSHLEVSGYTF. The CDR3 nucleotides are TGTGCCAGCAGCCACCTGGAGGTCTCAGGCTACACCTTC. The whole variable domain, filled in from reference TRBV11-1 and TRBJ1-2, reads EAEVAQSPRYKITEKSQAVAFWCDPISGHATLYWYRQILGQGPELLVQFQDESVVDDSQLPKDRFSAERLKGVDSTLKIQPAELGDSAMYLCASSHLEVSGYTFGSGTRLTVV.

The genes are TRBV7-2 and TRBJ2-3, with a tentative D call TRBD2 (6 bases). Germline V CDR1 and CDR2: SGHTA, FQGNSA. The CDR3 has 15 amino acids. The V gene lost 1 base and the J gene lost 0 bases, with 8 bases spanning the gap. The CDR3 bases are TGTGCCAGCAGCTTAGTGGCGGGGAGCACAGATACGCAGTATTTT. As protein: CASSLVAGSTDTQYF.

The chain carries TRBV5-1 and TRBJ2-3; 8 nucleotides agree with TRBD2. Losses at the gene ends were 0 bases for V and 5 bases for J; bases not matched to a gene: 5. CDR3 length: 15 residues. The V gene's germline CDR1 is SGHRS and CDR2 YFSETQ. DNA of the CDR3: TGCGCCAGCAGCTTGGACGGGAGGGCCGGAGATACGCAGTATTTT. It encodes CASSLDGRAGDTQYF.

CDR3 coding DNA: TGTGCCAGCAGCTTGGGGCAGGCAGGTTCCATGAATCAGCCCCAGCATTTT. Protein product: CASSLGQAGSMNQPQHF. The chain recombines TRBV7-9 with TRBJ1-5, with D possibly TRBD1 on 5 matching bases. The germline CDR1 and CDR2 sequences are SEHNR and FQNEAQ (reference sequence). V was cut by 3 bases and J by 4 bases, with 19 bases left in between. CDR3 size: 17 residues. The full variable domain, completed using reference TRBV7-9 and TRBJ1-5, is DTGVSQNPRHKITKRGQNVTFRCDPISEHNRLYWYRQTLGQGPEFLTYFQNEAQLEKSRLLSDRFSAERPKGSFSTLEIQRTEQGDSAMYLCASSLGQAGSMNQPQHFGDGTRLSIL.

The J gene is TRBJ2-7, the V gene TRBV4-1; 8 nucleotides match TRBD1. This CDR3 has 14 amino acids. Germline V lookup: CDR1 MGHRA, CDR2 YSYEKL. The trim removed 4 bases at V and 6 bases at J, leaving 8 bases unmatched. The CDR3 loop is CASSPGDRSGEQYF. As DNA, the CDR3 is TGCGCCAGCAGCCCCGGGGACAGGTCTGGCGAGCAGTACTTC.

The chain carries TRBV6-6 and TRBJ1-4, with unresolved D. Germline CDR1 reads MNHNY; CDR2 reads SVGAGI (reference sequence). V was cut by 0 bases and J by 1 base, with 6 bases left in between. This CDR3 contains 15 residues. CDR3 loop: CASSYSGRTNEKLFF. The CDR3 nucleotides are TGTGCCAGCAGTTACTCAGGGAGAACTAATGAAAAACTGTTTTTT.